The 18 T cell receptor beta chains given below trace back to one sample, sequenced in a study of regulatory T cells in long-lasting Graves disease. Time point: newly diagnosed GD, antithyroid drugs for less than 3 months. After RNA was extracted from PBMCs, the TCR library was made from it. Assembly of TCR beta libraries relied on iRepertoire HTBI primers together with Arm-PCR of CDR3 regions. TCRdb called the multiplex PCR reads again in MiXCR, with one record for every CDR3 protein. The sample holds 680,000 or so distinct CDR3 sequences, approximately 15% seen once. Separately, the same data were catalogued under a study of T cells in Graves' hyperthyroidism and ophthalmopathy.

The sample in question was peripheral blood mononuclear cells (PBMCs), obtained at new diagnosis, from a patient treated with antithyroid drugs. The origin of the receptors is a woman aged 25 to 39 with Graves disease.

This clonotype was counted only a few times. The V call is TRBV18, the J call TRBJ2-3; a possible D gene is TRBD1 (5 bases). The CDR3 is 15 amino acids. CDR1 and CDR2 from the germline V gene are KGHSH and LQKENI. Trimming removed 6 bases at V and 4 bases at J, with 17 bases between. Here the CDR3 reads CASSRLLVGPDTQYF. CDR3 DNA sequence: TGTGCCAGCTCCCGACTCCTTGTGGGGCCAGATACGCAGTATTTT.

This clonotype occurred many times. The chain carries TRBV20-1 and TRBJ1-1; 7 bases are shared with TRBD1. CDR3 length: 14 residues. The germline V gene encodes CDR1 DFQATT and CDR2 SNEGSKA (reference sequence). The V gene end was trimmed by 1 base and the J gene end by 3 bases; junction bases not matched to a gene: 5. The DNA of the CDR3 is TGCAGTGCTAGAGCAGGGGGTTACTACACTGAAGCTTTCTTT. It specifies CSARAGGYYTEAFF.

This chain joins TRBV28 and TRBJ2-7, with TRBD1 as a possible D gene (7 bases). Germline lookup yields CDR1 MDHEN and CDR2 SYDVKM. Trimming pared 4 bases from V and 6 bases from J, leaving 19 bases between. The CDR3 consists of 15 residues. CDR3 DNA sequence: TGTGCCAGCAGTTCACTAACAGGGGCGGGGATCGAGCAGTACTTC. Its translation: CASSSLTGAGIEQYF.

This clonotype was seen many times. V is TRBV7-8 and J is TRBJ2-2, with a possible D match to TRBD1 (6 bases). Germline loops: CDR1 SGHVS, CDR2 FQNEAQ. Trimming took 6 bases from V and 7 from J, leaving 18 bases between them. CDR3 length equals 15 residues. The CDR3 sequence: CASRRDTIYLGELFF. The CDR3 DNA sequence: TGTGCCAGCAGACGGGACACCATATATCTCGGGGAGCTGTTTTTT. The whole variable domain, remainder taken from reference TRBV7-8 and TRBJ2-2, is GAGVSQSPRYKVAKRGQDVALRCDPISGHVSLFWYQQALGQGPEFLTYFQNEAQLDKSGLPSDRFFAERPEGSVSTLKIQRTQQEDSAVYLCASRRDTIYLGELFFGEGSRLTVL.

This clonotype has a handful of counts. The chain couples TRBV20-1 to TRBJ2-3; no reliable D call. The CDR3 loop spans 14 amino acids. V lost 0 bases to trimming and J lost 2 bases, with 9 bases between them. Per germline, CDR1 DFQATT and CDR2 SNEGSKA (reference sequence). In DNA, the CDR3 is TGCAGTGCTAGAGATTCTTTTGACACAGATACGCAGTATTTT. This codes for CSARDSFDTDTQYF.

The chain combines TRBV7-2 with TRBJ2-1; perhaps TRBD1 as D (6 bases). The V gene's germline CDR1 is SGHTA and CDR2 FQGNSA. The CDR3 consists of 14 residues. V shed 5 bases and J shed 9 bases, with 17 bases lying between them. The chain's CDR3 is CASSPLQGRAEQFF. CDR3 in DNA: TGTGCCAGCAGCCCTCTACAGGGTAGGGCTGAGCAGTTCTTC.

The V call is TRBV3-1, the J call TRBJ2-3; 11 nucleotides match TRBD2. The CDR3 consists of 17 residues. The germline V gene encodes CDR1 LGHDT and CDR2 YNNKEL (reference sequence). Germline trimming cut 3 bases from V and 1 base from J; bases unmatched to any gene: 6. In DNA, the CDR3 is TGTGCCAGCAGCCACCCGAAGACTAGCGGGGGCACAGATACGCAGTATTTT. The encoded protein is CASSHPKTSGGTDTQYF.

The genes are TRBV7-2 and TRBJ2-2; D possibly uses TRBD1 or TRBD2 (5 bases each). Per the germline V gene, CDR1 is SGHTA and CDR2 is FQGNSA. The CDR3 spans 14 residues. With 7 bases removed from V and 3 bases from J, the gap between germline ends came to 12 bases. CDR3 loop: CASNPGRYTGELFF. The CDR3 DNA reads as TGTGCCAGCAACCCGGGACGTTACACCGGGGAGCTGTTTTTT.

This clonotype was counted at least ten times. The chain carries TRBV28 and TRBJ1-2; D is unresolved. CDR3 length: 12 residues. Germline lookup yields CDR1 MDHEN and CDR2 SYDVKM. V was cut by 4 bases and J by 4 bases, with 7 bases left in between. The CDR3 DNA follows: TGTGCCAGCAGTTATGGGATCTATGGCTACACCTTC. This translates into CASSYGIYGYTF.

There are a few counts of this clonotype. The genes are TRBV29-1 and TRBJ1-6; the match to TRBD1 covers 8 bases. Germline CDR1 is SQVTM and CDR2 is ANQGSEA. V lost 5 bases to trimming and J lost 6 bases; unmatched junction nucleotides: 12. CDR3 length: 16 amino acids. The CDR3 DNA sequence: TGCAGCGTTCGCGCCGGCGGACAGGGTCCTAATTCACCCCTCCACTTT. As protein: CSVRAGGQGPNSPLHF.

This clonotype was seen many times. This chain links TRBV28 with TRBJ1-5; D possibly corresponds to TRBD1 (6 bases). CDR1 MDHEN and CDR2 SYDVKM come from the germline V gene. There are 14 residues in the CDR3. Trimming left V 6 bases short and J 3 bases short, with 12 bases between. The CDR3 loop reads CASRATGFNQPQHF. The CDR3 nucleotides are TGTGCCAGCAGGGCTACAGGGTTCAATCAGCCCCAGCATTTT.

This clonotype was detected only a few times. The rearrangement uses TRBV7-9 and TRBJ2-7; 9 bases fit TRBD1. The CDR3 runs 14 residues. Germline trimming cut 5 bases from V and 4 bases from J; bases unmatched to any gene: 6. Germline CDR1 is SEHNR and CDR2 is FQNEAQ (reference sequence). CDR3: CASSGRQGGYEQYF. CDR3 coding DNA: TGTGCCAGCAGCGGACGACAGGGGGGGTACGAGCAGTACTTC.

This clonotype was counted between two and nine times. The junction shows a germline mismatch at one end, possibly a read error. V gene TRBV7-2 combines with J gene TRBJ2-1, with a tentative D call TRBD2 (6 bases). CDR1 and CDR2 (germline): SGHTA, FQGNSA. The CDR3 has 15 amino acids. The CDR3 loop is CASSFEAGAYNEQLF. The DNA for the CDR3 is TGTGCCAGCAGCTTCGAAGCGGGCGCCTACAATGAGCAGCTCTTC.

There are a few counts of this clonotype. The J gene is TRBJ2-3, the V gene TRBV5-6; D ambiguous. The V gene lost 1 base and the J gene lost 4 bases, with 10 bases spanning the gap. Germline V gene data show CDR1 as SGHDT and CDR2 as YYEEEE. The length of the CDR3 is 14 residues. Written as DNA, the CDR3 is TGTGCCAGCAGCTTGCCCCCGAGAGCAGATACGCAGTATTTT. Translation: CASSLPPRADTQYF.

This clonotype was found many times. This chain connects TRBV28 to TRBJ2-2; D might be TRBD1 (6 bases). Looked up from germline, CDR1 is MDHEN and CDR2 is SYDVKM. Trimming stripped 7 bases from V and 5 bases from J, with 14 bases between. The CDR3 is made up of 14 amino acids. The chain's CDR3 is CASTLRGRTGELFF. The CDR3 DNA is TGTGCCAGCACCCTCAGGGGCCGGACCGGGGAGCTGTTTTTT.

The chain has TRBV7-9 and TRBJ1-1; D call uncertain. Trimming cost V 4 bases and J 6 bases, with 18 bases left between them. There are 15 residues in the CDR3. Germline V gives CDR1 SEHNR, CDR2 FQNEAQ (reference sequence). The CDR3 loop reads CASSWGNTISPEAFF. The CDR3 DNA reads TGTGCCAGCAGCTGGGGAAACACCATCTCCCCTGAAGCTTTCTTT.

The table lists this clonotype with many counts. The chain is built from TRBV7-2 and TRBJ2-7, with a possible D match to TRBD2 (6 bases). The germline V and J ends were trimmed by 10 bases and 3 bases, with 16 bases remaining between them. The CDR3 totals 13 residues. Germline V gene sequence: CDR1 SGHTA, CDR2 FQGNSA. The CDR3 DNA reads TGTGCCACCCGAGGAGCGGGTGACTACGAGCAGTACTTC. The encoded protein is CATRGAGDYEQYF.

The sample holds many counts of this clonotype. This chain connects TRBV2 to TRBJ2-7, with 7 positions matching TRBD1. The trim removed 7 bases at V and 2 bases at J, leaving 2 bases unmatched. CDR1 and CDR2 (germline): SNHLY, FYNNEI. The CDR3 has 12 residues. The CDR3 DNA sequence: TGTGCCAGCATAGGACAGGCCTACGAGCAGTACTTC. Translating gives CASIGQAYEQYF.